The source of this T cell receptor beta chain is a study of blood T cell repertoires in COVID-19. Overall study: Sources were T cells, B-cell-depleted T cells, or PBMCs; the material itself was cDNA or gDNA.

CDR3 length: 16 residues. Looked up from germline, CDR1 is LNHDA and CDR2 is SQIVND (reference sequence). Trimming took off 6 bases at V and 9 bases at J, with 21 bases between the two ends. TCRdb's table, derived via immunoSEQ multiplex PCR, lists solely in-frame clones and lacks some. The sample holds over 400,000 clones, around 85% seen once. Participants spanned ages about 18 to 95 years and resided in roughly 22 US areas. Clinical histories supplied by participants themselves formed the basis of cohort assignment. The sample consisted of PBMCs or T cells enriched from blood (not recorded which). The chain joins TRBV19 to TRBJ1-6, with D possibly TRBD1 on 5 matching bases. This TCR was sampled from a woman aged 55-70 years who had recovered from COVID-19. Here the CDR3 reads CASRGLRRGNSSPLHF. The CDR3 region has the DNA TGTGCCAGTAGGGGGCTCCGGCGGGGGAACAGTTCACCCCTCCACTTT.